The clone carrying this TCR beta chain was seen a few times. cDNA molecules, individually, were tagged with unique molecular identifiers. A single record per CDR3 protein comes from TCRdb applying MiXCR to the 5' RACE reads. The sample consists of around 25,000 distinct CDR3 sequences, 2.9% of them appearing once. This sample stems from a study of early T cells in non-severe SARS-CoV-2 infection. In the study overall: Sequencing of bulk RNA from unsorted whole blood was done, without chain pairing.

The J segment lost 6 bases and the V segment lost 6 bases, leaving 3 bases of the junction unmatched. CDR3 size: 11 residues. Germline V gene lookup returns CDR1 SQVTM and CDR2 ANQGSEA. The sequence came from an adult who was a healthcare worker with PCR-confirmed SARS-CoV-2 infection or an uninfected control (not recorded which). The rearrangement uses TRBV29-1 and TRBJ1-2; TRBD1 agrees at 8 bases. The sequencing input was whole blood. As DNA, the CDR3 is TGCAGCGTGGGACAGGAGAATGGCTACACCTTC. Translation gives CSVGQENGYTF.